Below, one TCR beta chain is given with its context. The target antigen is unknown. This sample is drawn from a study of T cell repertoires in cytomegalovirus infection. Study information: CMV epitopes used comprised recently identified HLA-C-restricted ones and well-studied HLA-B-restricted ones. Through public TCR beta signatures, both CMV infection and matching HLA type were indicated. Notes on the study in general: There were HLA-C-restricted CMV-specific TCR beta clonotypes dominating the ex vivo response. Summed frequency of public TCR beta families distinguished CMV carriers with the relevant HLA.

TCRdb re-called the reads through MiXCR, storing one row per CDR3 protein. The repertoire consists of fewer than 130,000 distinct CDR3 sequences, with 35% to 50% occurring once and the leading ten covering just under 75%. The junction had 5 bases not matched to a gene; V was cut back by 5 bases and J by 8 bases. The CDR3 covers 14 residues. This sequence joins TRBV12-3 or TRBV12-4 and TRBJ2-1; 11 nucleotides match TRBD2. The material sequenced was CD8+ T cells from cultured PBMCs, taken from culture after CMV antigen stimulation. This sequence originates from a human donor in good health (CMV status not recorded). Some clones in this sample may be carry-over from other donors' samples. CDR3 residues: CASSLMGLADEQFF. The DNA of the CDR3 is TGTGCCAGCAGTCTCATGGGACTAGCGGATGAGCAGTTCTTC.